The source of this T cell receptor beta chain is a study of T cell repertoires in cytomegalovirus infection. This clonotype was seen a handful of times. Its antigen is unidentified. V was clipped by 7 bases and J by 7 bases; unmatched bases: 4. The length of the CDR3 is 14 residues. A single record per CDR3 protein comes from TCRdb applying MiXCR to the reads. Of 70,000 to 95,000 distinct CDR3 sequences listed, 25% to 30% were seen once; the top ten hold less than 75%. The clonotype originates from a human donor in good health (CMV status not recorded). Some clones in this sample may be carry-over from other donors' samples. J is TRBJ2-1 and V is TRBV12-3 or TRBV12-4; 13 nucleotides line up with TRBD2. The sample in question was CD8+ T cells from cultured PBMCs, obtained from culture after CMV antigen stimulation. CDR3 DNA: TGTGCCAGCACCCCGGGACTAGCGGGAAATGAGCAGTTCTTC. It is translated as CASTPGLAGNEQFF.